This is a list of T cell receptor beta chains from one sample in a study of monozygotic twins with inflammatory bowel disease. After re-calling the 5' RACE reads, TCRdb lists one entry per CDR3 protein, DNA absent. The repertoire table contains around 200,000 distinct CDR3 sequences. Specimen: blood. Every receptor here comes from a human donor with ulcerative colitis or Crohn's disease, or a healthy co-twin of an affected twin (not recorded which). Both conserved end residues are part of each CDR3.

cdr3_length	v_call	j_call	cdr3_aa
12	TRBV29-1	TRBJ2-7	CSISDRYYEQYF
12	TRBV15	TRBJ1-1	CATSRGGARAFF
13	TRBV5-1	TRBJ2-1	CASSLLVSQEQFF
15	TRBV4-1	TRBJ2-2	CASSPIKGGTGELFF
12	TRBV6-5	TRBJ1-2	CASSYSGNGYTF
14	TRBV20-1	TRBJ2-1	CSADRDRWDNEQFF
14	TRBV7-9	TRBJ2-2	CAQTGQANTGELFF
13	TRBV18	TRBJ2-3	CASSPKGADTRYF
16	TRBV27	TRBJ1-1	CASSSSPGRWNTEAFF
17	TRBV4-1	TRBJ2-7	CASSHGTERSDSYEQYF
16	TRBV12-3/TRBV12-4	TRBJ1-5	CASSYQTGGAGQPQHF
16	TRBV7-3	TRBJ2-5	CASSPGWGTVQETQYF
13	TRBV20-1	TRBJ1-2	CSAAGVTNYGYTF
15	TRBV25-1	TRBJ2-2	CASSNRALGTGELFF
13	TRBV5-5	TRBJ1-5	CASSLGSAQPQHF
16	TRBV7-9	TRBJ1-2	CASSLAADRPNYGYTF
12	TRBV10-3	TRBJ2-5	CAISDREETQYF
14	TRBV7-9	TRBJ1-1	CASSLRQINTEAFF
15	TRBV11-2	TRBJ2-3	CASSLISGSTDTQYF
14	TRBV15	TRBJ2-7	CATSRGGGVFEQYF
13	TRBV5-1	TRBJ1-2	CASSDRPNYGYTF
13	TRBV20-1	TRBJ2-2	CSAPERRTGELFF
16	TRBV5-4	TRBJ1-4	CASSRTSGQGSEKLFF
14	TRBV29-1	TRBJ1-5	CSVAGTGFDQPQHF
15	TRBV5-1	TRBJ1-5	CASSSEPGNNQPQHF
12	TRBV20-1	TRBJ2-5	CSARVTAETQYF
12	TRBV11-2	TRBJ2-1	CASSSSPDEQFF
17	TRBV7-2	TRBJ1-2	CASSLRASSTHNYGYTF
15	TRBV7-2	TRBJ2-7	CASSSDTGFGYEQYF
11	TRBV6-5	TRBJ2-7	CASSHTEEQYF
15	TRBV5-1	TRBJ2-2	CASSSQGDDTGELFF
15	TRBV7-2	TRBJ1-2	CASSLGPGLGNGYTF
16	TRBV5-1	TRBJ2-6	CASSSGTGTGANVLTF